This paragraph reports one T cell receptor (beta chain). Its antigen is not known. The data stem from a study of blood T cells in healthy people across ages. Combining a sample-barcoded 5' primer with a J-beta primer mix, a second PCR ran for roughly 7 to 11 cycles. TCRdb processed the 5' RACE reads anew with MiXCR; each CDR3 protein has one entry. The repertoire has 700,000 to 850,000 distinct CDR3 sequences, 53% of them found once; the top ten carry around 40%. Germline CDR1 and CDR2: KGHSH and LQKENI. V shed 0 bases and J shed 14 bases, with 21 bases lying between them. This CDR3 spans 15 amino acids. Broader study findings: Donor CMV infection status was unknown, possibly confounding age-related changes in expanded clonotypes.

The sample taken for sequencing was blood. The chain combines TRBV18 with TRBJ2-3, with a weak D call TRBD1 (6 bases). The clonotype originates from an elderly man in good health. The CDR3 nucleotides read TGTGCCAGCTCACCACCACAGGGATTTATGAGATACGCGTATTTT. Its translation: CASSPPQGFMRYAYF.